A single sample is the source of the 30 T cell receptor beta chains below, sequenced in a study of cytomegalovirus exposure and HLA in healthy donors. Clones were sequenced by immunoSEQ multiplex PCR, and TCRdb holds only the in-frame ones, with some missing. The sample has 150,000 to 200,000 clones, roughly nine tenths seen once; the top ten hold 4.5% to 7%. The sequenced sample consisted of PBMCs. The receptors were gathered from a woman younger than 45 in good health and CMV-seronegative.

This clone was counted once. The chain has TRBV7-2 and TRBJ1-5, with D hard to call. Germline V gene data show CDR1 as SGHTA and CDR2 as FQGNSA. Trimming removed 1 base from V and 5 bases from J, with 6 bases in between. There are 13 residues in the CDR3. Here the CDR3 reads CASSLGFDQPQHF. CDR3 DNA sequence: TGTGCCAGCAGCTTAGGGTTTGATCAGCCCCAGCATTTT. Looking up the rest from reference TRBV7-2 and TRBJ1-5 gives the full variable domain: GAGVSQSPSNKVTEKGKDVELRCDPISGHTALYWYRQSLGQGLEFLIYFQGNSAPDKSGLPSDRFSAERTGGSVSTLTIQRTQQEDSAVYLCASSLGFDQPQHFGDGTRLSIL.

V usage is TRBV27 and J usage is TRBJ2-5; the match to TRBD2 covers 16 bases. Germline V lookup: CDR1 MNHEY, CDR2 SMNVEV (reference sequence). After removal of 0 bases from V and 3 bases from J, the junction contained 7 bases not matched to a gene. The CDR3 has 19 amino acids. CDR3 protein: CASSLSTGTSGRAEETQYF. The CDR3 DNA is TGTGCCAGCAGTTTATCCACCGGGACTAGCGGGAGGGCCGAAGAGACCCAGTACTTC.

V is TRBV5-1 and J is TRBJ2-7, with unresolved D. The germline V gene has CDR1 SGHRS and CDR2 YFSETQ. The CDR3 extends over 9 amino acids. V was shortened by 3 bases and J by 5 bases, with 0 bases between the two germline ends. CDR3 DNA: TGCGCCAGCAGCTACGAGCAGTACTTC. This translates into CASSYEQYF.

The rearrangement uses TRBV29-1 and TRBJ2-5, with TRBD1 matching 8 bases. This CDR3 is 16 amino acids long. V was clipped by 6 bases and J by 2 bases; unmatched bases: 14. CDR1 is SQVTM, CDR2 ANQGSEA, per germline. The CDR3 bases are TGCAGCGTACGGCTCCCTTTTGACAGGGGACAAGAGACCCAGTACTTC. This translates into CSVRLPFDRGQETQYF.

This clone was seen just once. The sample carries other DNA sequences with the same CDR3. The rearrangement uses TRBV11-2 and TRBJ2-7; the D is unclear. Germline loops: CDR1 SGHAT, CDR2 FQNNGV. CDR3 length: 13 residues. The V end lost 1 base, the J end lost 4 bases, and 8 bases lay between the germline ends. CDR3: CASSLGQTYEQYF. CDR3 sequence (DNA): TGTGCCAGCAGCTTAGGGCAGACTTACGAGCAGTACTTC. Using reference TRBV11-2 and TRBJ2-7 for the parts outside the CDR3, the full variable domain is EAGVAQSPRYKIIEKRQSVAFWCNPISGHATLYWYQQILGQGPKLLIQFQNNGVVDDSQLPKDRFSAERLKGVDSTLKIQPAKLEDSAVYLCASSLGQTYEQYFGPGTRLTVT.

The V gene is TRBV5-8, the J gene TRBJ1-6; D remains unclear. Germline V gives CDR1 SGHTS, CDR2 YDEGEE. The CDR3 covers 13 residues. Trimming removed 3 bases at V and 8 bases at J, with 9 bases between. CDR3 residues: CASSYGFDSPLHF. The CDR3 coding sequence is TGTGCCAGCAGCTATGGATTCGATTCACCCCTCCACTTT.

The rearrangement links TRBV27 to TRBJ2-1, with TRBD2 matching 10 bases. The germline CDR1 and CDR2 sequences are MNHEY and SMNVEV (reference sequence). V was clipped by 5 bases and J by 4 bases; unmatched bases: 5. The CDR3 covers 15 residues. CDR3 amino acids: CASSLGLAAYNEQFF. The CDR3 coding sequence is TGTGCCAGCAGTCTCGGACTAGCGGCATACAATGAGCAGTTCTTC.

This chain connects TRBV4-3 to TRBJ2-1; 8 bases map to TRBD2. V lost 0 bases, J lost 6 bases, and 10 bases stayed unmatched. Germline CDR1 is LGHNA and CDR2 is YSLEER. This CDR3 contains 17 residues. The CDR3, as DNA: TGCGCCAGCAGCCAAGACAGGGGTAGCGGGATTTTCAATGAGCAGTTCTTC. Translated: CASSQDRGSGIFNEQFF.

The V gene is TRBV7-2, the J gene TRBJ2-5; no clear D gene. The germline V gene encodes CDR1 SGHTA and CDR2 FQGNSA. The V end lost 2 bases, the J end lost 3 bases, and 13 bases lay between the germline ends. The CDR3 has 15 residues. CDR3 in amino acids: CASSLRRREEETQYF. CDR3 sequence (DNA): TGTGCCAGCAGCTTAAGGCGCAGAGAAGAAGAGACCCAGTACTTC.

This clone was observed a handful of times. The CDR3 here is CASSSDTIGEQYF. The DNA for the CDR3 is TGTGCCAGCTCATCGGACACCATCGGCGAGCAGTACTTC. The chain is built from TRBV18 and TRBJ2-7; perhaps TRBD1 as D (5 bases). Germline V gene sequence: CDR1 KGHSH, CDR2 LQKENI. The CDR3 spans 13 residues. Between the trimmed V and J ends, which lost 5 bases and 6 bases, there was a span of 14 bases.

The chain couples TRBV7-6 to TRBJ2-6; D is undetermined. Trimming pared 5 bases from V and 0 bases from J, leaving 11 bases between. The CDR3 has 16 residues. Germline CDR1 is SGHVS and CDR2 is FNYEAQ. The CDR3 nucleotides are TGTGCCAGCAGCCCGGCAACCGGCTCTGGGGCCAACGTCCTGACTTTC. Translation gives CASSPATGSGANVLTF.

The chain joins TRBV7-2 to TRBJ2-7; D not certain. The CDR3 totals 12 residues. CDR1 and CDR2 from the germline V gene are SGHTA and FQGNSA. Trimming took 5 bases from V and 6 from J, leaving 11 bases between them. The DNA of the CDR3 is TGTGCCAGCAGCACCACCCACCGCGAGCAGTACTTC. This codes for CASSTTHREQYF.

This sequence joins TRBV4-1 and TRBJ1-1; D might be TRBD1 (5 bases). The germline V gene has CDR1 MGHRA and CDR2 YSYEKL. The ends were cut back, 3 bases at V and 1 base at J, with 9 bases in the middle. The CDR3 is 14 amino acids. Here the CDR3 reads CASSHLGQNTEAFF. Here the CDR3 DNA reads TGCGCCAGCAGCCACCTCGGACAGAACACTGAAGCTTTCTTT.

The V gene is TRBV5-1, the J gene TRBJ2-1, with 7 nucleotides matching TRBD1. This CDR3 spans 15 amino acids. V was clipped by 4 bases and J by 3 bases; unmatched bases: 7. Germline assignment: CDR1 SGHRS and CDR2 YFSETQ. The CDR3 bases are TGCGCCAGCAGCGTATCCGGGACAGTCTACAATGAGCAGTTCTTC. It translates to CASSVSGTVYNEQFF. Supplemented by reference TRBV5-1 and TRBJ2-1, the full variable domain reads KAGVTQTPRYLIKTRGQQVTLSCSPISGHRSVSWYQQTPGQGLQFLFEYFSETQRNKGNFPGRFSGRQFSNSRSEMNVSTLELGDSALYLCASSVSGTVYNEQFFGPGTRLTVL.

The chain uses TRBV18 and TRBJ1-4, with D hard to call. This CDR3 has 18 amino acids. V was pared by 3 bases and J by 8 bases, with 25 bases between. Germline V CDR1 and CDR2: KGHSH, LQKENI. Written as DNA, the CDR3 is TGTGCCAGCTCACCCACTTATTTAGAGCACCCGAGGGAGGAAAAACTGTTTTTT. Translation gives CASSPTYLEHPREEKLFF.

The V and J genes are TRBV7-3 and TRBJ2-1; 11 bases are a match to TRBD2. The CDR3 is 17 amino acids. In germline, CDR1 is SGHTA, CDR2 FQGTGA. The junction had 9 bases not matched to a gene; V was cut back by 5 bases and J by 3 bases. The CDR3 DNA follows: TGTGCCAGCAGCCCGACCGGGACTAGCGGAGGCTACAATGAGCAGTTCTTC. As protein: CASSPTGTSGGYNEQFF. The complete variable domain, with remaining parts taken from reference TRBV7-3 and TRBJ2-1, reads GAGVSQTPSNKVTEKGKYVELRCDPISGHTALYWYRQSLGQGPEFLIYFQGTGAADDSGLPNDRFFAVRPEGSVSTLKIQRTERGDSAVYLCASSPTGTSGGYNEQFFGPGTRLTVL.

The chain combines TRBV28 with TRBJ1-2, with D tentatively TRBD1 (6 bases). This CDR3 contains 16 residues. Trimming took off 6 bases at V and 6 bases at J, with 23 bases between the two ends. The V gene's germline CDR1 is MDHEN and CDR2 SYDVKM. As DNA, the CDR3 is TGTGCCAGCAGCCCCCGAGGAGGGGGTAGGATGGATGGCTACACCTTC. Translated, it gives CASSPRGGGRMDGYTF.

This clone has just a few counts. The chain is built from TRBV2 and TRBJ2-2; D may be TRBD2 (5 bases). Germline loops: CDR1 SNHLY, CDR2 FYNNEI. The V end was cut by 3 bases, the J end by 4 bases, with 6 bases between. The CDR3 runs to 13 residues. As DNA, the CDR3 is TGTGCCAGCAGTGAGAGGGCCACCGGGGAGCTGTTTTTT. Translating it yields CASSERATGELFF.

V and J are TRBV7-2 and TRBJ2-7, with D tentatively TRBD1 (6 bases). CDR3 length: 15 residues. V lost 1 base to trimming and J lost 0 bases, with 10 bases between them. Germline V gene lookup returns CDR1 SGHTA and CDR2 FQGNSA. The CDR3, as DNA: TGTGCCAGCAGCTTAGTGGGGGACAACTCCTACGAGCAGTACTTC. This sequence encodes CASSLVGDNSYEQYF.

This sequence joins TRBV13 and TRBJ1-6; 7 bases map to TRBD1. After removal of 4 bases from V and 0 bases from J, the junction contained 15 bases not matched to a gene. Germline values: CDR1 PRHDT, CDR2 FYEKMQ (reference sequence). This CDR3 contains 20 residues. DNA of the CDR3: TGTGCCAGCAGCTCCTACAAGCGAACACAGGGGAGCTCCTATAATTCACCCCTCCACTTT. Its protein product is CASSSYKRTQGSSYNSPLHF.

The V call is TRBV2, the J call TRBJ2-3; D uncertain. Looked up from germline, CDR1 is SNHLY and CDR2 is FYNNEI. V shed 5 bases and J shed 3 bases, with 12 bases lying between them. There are 14 residues in the CDR3. The CDR3 loop is CASSSRTGTDTQYF. DNA for the CDR3: TGTGCCAGCAGTTCTAGGACCGGGACAGATACGCAGTATTTT.

The chain uses TRBV15 and TRBJ2-7; TRBD2 aligns across 9 bases. With 0 bases clipped from V and 2 bases from J, the junction kept 2 bases outside the gene matches. The CDR3 runs to 15 residues. CDR1 is LNHNV, CDR2 YYDKDF, per germline (reference sequence). CDR3 sequence reads: CATSREGGGAYEQYF. The CDR3, as DNA: TGTGCCACCAGCAGAGAGGGCGGGGGGGCCTACGAGCAGTACTTC.

V is TRBV9 and J is TRBJ2-2; TRBD2 is a possible D gene (5 bases). The CDR3 is made up of 17 amino acids. V was cut by 3 bases and J by 2 bases, with 17 bases left in between. Germline CDR1 is SGDLS and CDR2 is YYNGEE. The CDR3 loop reads CASSANRGLPNTGELFF. CDR3 DNA: TGTGCCAGCAGCGCAAACCGAGGGCTGCCAAACACCGGGGAGCTGTTTTTT.

This chain connects TRBV7-9 to TRBJ1-5; possible D gene TRBD1, 5 bases. Germline V gene data show CDR1 as SEHNR and CDR2 as FQNEAQ (reference sequence). Trimming stripped 5 bases from V and 16 bases from J, with 15 bases between. This CDR3 has 11 amino acids. CDR3 nucleotide sequence: TGTGCCAGCAGCCCAACGGGGGGGGGACATTTT. Translation: CASSPTGGGHF.

J is TRBJ2-5 and V is TRBV5-4, with 8 bases aligning to TRBD2. J lost 1 base, V lost 4 bases, and 6 bases had no gene match. Germline V gene sequence: CDR1 SGHNT, CDR2 YYREEE (reference sequence). The CDR3 loop spans 15 amino acids. The CDR3 DNA reads as TGTGCCAGCAGCCCAATAGCGGGACCCCAAGAGACCCAGTACTTC. This encodes CASSPIAGPQETQYF.

The chain couples TRBV30 to TRBJ2-5, with D tentatively TRBD2 (5 bases). Deletions cut 5 bases from V and 2 bases from J, with 12 bases between. The CDR3 spans 13 residues. Germline CDR1 and CDR2: GTSNPN and SVGIG (reference sequence). The CDR3 protein is CAWVQLAQETQYF. CDR3 nucleotide sequence: TGTGCCTGGGTACAGCTAGCTCAAGAGACCCAGTACTTC.

V and J are TRBV27 and TRBJ2-5, with 9 positions matching TRBD2. CDR3 length: 14 residues. Germline lookup yields CDR1 MNHEY and CDR2 SMNVEV (reference sequence). J was trimmed by 5 bases and V by 6 bases; bases with no gene match: 7. The CDR3 nucleotides are TGTGCCAGCAGGGGACTAGCAAATGGGGAGACCCAGTACTTC. This sequence encodes CASRGLANGETQYF.

This clone came up once. The genes are TRBV19 and TRBJ1-5; weak D call: TRBD1 (5 bases). The length of the CDR3 is 14 residues. The V end was cut by 6 bases, the J end by 1 base, with 10 bases between. Germline values: CDR1 LNHDA, CDR2 SQIVND (reference sequence). The CDR3 loop reads CASRVGGSNQPQHF. DNA of the CDR3: TGTGCCAGTAGGGTTGGGGGGAGCAATCAGCCCCAGCATTTT.

V and J are TRBV29-1 and TRBJ2-1; 7 bases line up with TRBD2. Trimming cost V 6 bases and J 1 base; bases outside gene matches: 15. Germline V gene sequence: CDR1 SQVTM, CDR2 ANQGSEA. The CDR3 has 17 residues. The CDR3 DNA reads as TGCAGCGTCACTTTAGTGGGAGGGCCCCCTTCCTACAATGAGCAGTTCTTC. Its protein product is CSVTLVGGPPSYNEQFF.

The CDR3 DNA reads as TGTGCCAGCAGCGAACCCCAGGGACAAGGCTACACCTTC. This encodes CASSEPQGQGYTF. The genes are TRBV7-2 and TRBJ1-2, with TRBD1 as a possible D gene (6 bases). In germline, CDR1 is SGHTA, CDR2 FQGNSA. Trimming shortened V by 5 bases and J by 8 bases, and 15 bases separated the two germline ends. This CDR3 is 13 amino acids long.